This T cell receptor beta chain was profiled in a study of T cell responses to AZD1222 COVID-19 vaccine. Study-level results: Donors in the cohort were predominantly white British and more often female, and clonal diversity was possibly underestimated.

Note on this clone: Its antigen remains unidentified.

Data came from immunoSEQ multiplex PCR; TCRdb stores just in-frame clones and leaves some out. This sample has roughly 200,000 clones, with roughly 94% found just once. V was clipped by 0 bases and J by 4 bases; unmatched bases: 8. Per germline, CDR1 MGHRA and CDR2 YSYEKL. The CDR3 is 16 residues long. The sequencing used peripheral blood, collected 28 days after the second dose of the MenACWY control vaccine. This sequence was found in an adult who received the MenACWY meningococcal vaccine as a control. The chain couples TRBV4-1 to TRBJ1-2; TRBD1 matches at 7 bases. The CDR3 nucleotides read TGCGCCAGCAGCCAAGAACAGGGGCTCCTGACCTATGGCTACACCTTC. Amino acids: CASSQEQGLLTYGYTF.